This T cell receptor (beta chain) is from a study of cytomegalovirus exposure and HLA in healthy donors. This CDR3 has 15 residues. V was clipped by 2 bases and J by 5 bases, with 13 bases between them. The germline V gene has CDR1 SGDLS and CDR2 YYNGEE. A few counts support this clone. The PCR employed 60 Vbeta primers together with 13 Jbeta primers. TCRdb keeps only in-frame clones here, not all; method: immunoSEQ multiplex PCR. The table has roughly 120,000 clones, 75% to 85% seen once. The TCR comes from a young woman in good health and CMV-seropositive. The rearrangement links TRBV9 to TRBJ2-2; D gene ambiguous. The sample comprised PBMCs. DNA for the CDR3: TGTGCCAGCAGCGTTAAGGCCGGGTCGACCGGGGAGCTGTTTTTT. This sequence encodes CASSVKAGSTGELFF.